The 15 T cell receptor beta chains given below trace back to one sample, sequenced in a study of blood T cells in healthy people across ages. The authors ran a second PCR of 7 to 11 cycles using a sample-barcoded 5' primer and a J-beta primer mix. Each CDR3 protein is one row after TCRdb ran MiXCR on the 5' RACE reads. The data show over 1,300,000 distinct CDR3 sequences, with around 55% seen just once and over 5% held by the top ten. Sequenced material: blood. These TCRs come from a man aged 18 to 30 in good health.

The V call is TRBV5-1, the J call TRBJ2-2, with D perhaps TRBD1 or TRBD2 (6 bases each). V shed 4 bases and J shed 1 base, with 17 bases lying between them. The CDR3 sequence is 17 residues long. Germline V gives CDR1 SGHRS, CDR2 YFSETQ. The CDR3 loop is CASSTPQGLQNTGELFF. The CDR3 region has the DNA TGCGCCAGCAGCACCCCACAGGGACTCCAGAACACCGGGGAGCTGTTTTTT.

The chain carries TRBV7-9 and TRBJ2-3, with a possible D match to TRBD2 (6 bases). There are 14 residues in the CDR3. Germline lookup yields CDR1 SEHNR and CDR2 FQNEAQ (reference sequence). V lost 6 bases and J 2 bases, leaving 12 bases between the germline ends. The CDR3 region is CASSTEGTTDTQYF. Written as DNA, the CDR3 is TGTGCCAGCAGTACGGAGGGAACCACAGATACGCAGTATTTT. The whole variable domain, filled in from reference TRBV7-9 and TRBJ2-3, reads DTGVSQNPRHKITKRGQNVTFRCDPISEHNRLYWYRQTLGQGPEFLTYFQNEAQLEKSRLLSDRFSAERPKGSFSTLEIQRTEQGDSAMYLCASSTEGTTDTQYFGPGTRLTVL.

This clonotype was counted between two and nine times. The chain combines TRBV11-2 with TRBJ2-7; no clear D. Between the trimmed V and J ends, which lost 4 bases and 3 bases, there was a span of 13 bases. Germline CDR1 and CDR2: SGHAT and FQNNGV. There are 14 residues in the CDR3. This CDR3 is CASSWGYGFYEQYF. The CDR3 nucleotides are TGTGCCAGCAGCTGGGGATATGGTTTCTACGAGCAGTACTTC.

The J gene is TRBJ1-5, the V gene TRBV12-3 or TRBV12-4, with 9 bases lining up with TRBD1. CDR3 length: 17 residues. The ends lost 5 bases at V and 2 bases at J; junction bases unmatched: 10. The CDR3: CASSPTGQGGGNQPQHF. The CDR3 DNA sequence: TGTGCCAGCAGTCCCACGGGACAGGGAGGGGGCAATCAGCCCCAGCATTTT.

This chain joins TRBV4-1 and TRBJ2-3, with D possibly TRBD2 on 6 matching bases. Per the germline V gene, CDR1 is MGHRA and CDR2 is YSYEKL. With 6 bases removed from V and 3 bases from J, the gap between germline ends came to 16 bases. This CDR3 spans 15 amino acids. The CDR3 region is CASRVKEGSTDTQYF. Written as DNA, the CDR3 is TGCGCCAGCAGGGTCAAGGAGGGTTCGACAGATACGCAGTATTTT.

V is TRBV4-3 and J is TRBJ1-1; weak D call: TRBD1 (6 bases). CDR3 size: 15 residues. Germline CDR1 is LGHNA and CDR2 is YSLEER. The ends were cut back, 7 bases at V and 3 bases at J, with 18 bases in the middle. The CDR3 reads CASTQGYERDTEAFF. The DNA for the CDR3 is TGCGCCAGCACGCAGGGGTACGAAAGAGACACTGAAGCTTTCTTT.

The chain combines TRBV30 with TRBJ2-3; D not certain. This CDR3 comprises 14 residues. Germline-derived CDR1 and CDR2 are GTSNPN and SVGIG (reference sequence). The V end lost 2 bases, the J end lost 0 bases, and 9 bases lay between the germline ends. The CDR3 DNA reads as TGTGCCTGGAGTTCCCTAGGGAGCACAGATACGCAGTATTTT. Translated: CAWSSLGSTDTQYF.

The chain carries TRBV4-2 and TRBJ2-1; tentatively, D is TRBD1 or TRBD2 (5 bases each). Germline CDR1 and CDR2: LGHNA and YNFKEQ. V dropped 0 bases and J dropped 6 bases, with 9 bases sitting between them. The CDR3 sequence is 14 residues long. DNA of the CDR3: TGTGCCAGCAGCCAAGATCCAGGGAGCAATGAGCAGTTCTTC. This encodes CASSQDPGSNEQFF.

The chain carries TRBV20-1 and TRBJ2-7; TRBD1 agrees at 7 bases. CDR3 length: 15 amino acids. The germline CDR1 and CDR2 sequences are DFQATT and SNEGSKA (reference sequence). The trim removed 5 bases at V and 0 bases at J, leaving 10 bases unmatched. CDR3: CSAHLGTETSYEQYF. CDR3 bases: TGCAGTGCTCATTTGGGGACAGAGACCTCCTACGAGCAGTACTTC.

This rearrangement joins TRBV29-1 to TRBJ2-4, with D uncertain. V was shortened by 4 bases and J by 0 bases, with 16 bases between the two germline ends. Per germline, CDR1 SQVTM and CDR2 ANQGSEA. This CDR3 has 16 residues. The CDR3 DNA reads as TGCAGCGTTGTCTCCGCCCCTCCTTTAGCCAAAAACATTCAGTACTTC. This encodes CSVVSAPPLAKNIQYF.

This clonotype was seen a few times. V is TRBV4-1 and J is TRBJ2-7; 10 bases are a match to TRBD2. The V segment lost 0 bases and the J segment 0 bases; nucleotides outside the gene matches: 8. The CDR3 extends over 18 amino acids. CDR1 and CDR2 (germline): MGHRA, YSYEKL. The CDR3 sequence is CASSQDELAGLSSYEQYF. As DNA, the CDR3 is TGCGCCAGCAGCCAAGATGAACTAGCGGGGCTTAGCTCCTACGAGCAGTACTTC.

The count of this clonotype is one. The V call is TRBV20-1, the J call TRBJ2-5; D perhaps matches TRBD2 (5 bases). V was clipped by 0 bases and J by 11 bases, with 13 bases between them. The V gene's germline CDR1 is DFQATT and CDR2 SNEGSKA (reference sequence). The CDR3 consists of 12 residues. CDR3 sequence: CSARDTEGEQYF. CDR3 bases: TGCAGTGCTAGAGATACAGAGGGAGAGCAGTACTTC.

This clonotype was seen a handful of times. The rearrangement joins TRBV2 to TRBJ2-3; D possibly corresponds to TRBD2 (5 bases). The CDR3 has 13 amino acids. Germline V gene sequence: CDR1 SNHLY, CDR2 FYNNEI. The ends were cut back, 4 bases at V and 6 bases at J, with 11 bases in the middle. CDR3 nucleotides: TGTGCCAGCAGTGGGGGTAGAGGGGATACGCAGTATTTT. Protein: CASSGGRGDTQYF. The full variable domain, with the rest looked up from reference TRBV2 and TRBJ2-3, is EPEVTQTPSHQVTQMGQEVILRCVPISNHLYFYWYRQILGQKVEFLVSFYNNEISEKSEIFDDQFSVERPDGSNFTLKIRSTKLEDSAMYFCASSGGRGDTQYFGPGTRLTVL.

The J gene is TRBJ2-3, the V gene TRBV10-3; either TRBD1 or TRBD2 may fit D (5 bases each). V gave up 10 bases and J gave up 3 bases, with 11 bases separating them. This CDR3 has 12 residues. Germline V CDR1 and CDR2: ENHRY, SYGVKD. The CDR3 nucleotides are TGTGCCACCACCGAGGGGACAGATACGCAGTATTTT. This sequence encodes CATTEGTDTQYF.

This clonotype occurred a few times. V usage is TRBV29-1 and J usage is TRBJ1-2; TRBD1 matches 8 bases. CDR1 is SQVTM, CDR2 ANQGSEA, per germline. V trimming: 6 bases; J trimming: 4 bases; junction bases outside the gene matches: 10. The CDR3 is made up of 14 amino acids. The CDR3 nucleotides read TGCAGCGTGGTGCCTACAGGGGGAGTCTATGGCTACACCTTC. Protein product: CSVVPTGGVYGYTF.